This T cell receptor (beta chain) was obtained from a study of blood T cells in healthy people across ages (dated by TCRdb to about 2015). For context, the study as a whole: In model experiments, template switching captured roughly one uniquely barcoded TCR beta cDNA molecule for every two T cells. Two additional independent replicas of 1 million unique cDNA reads from the same blood draw were analyzed for two donors (one aged 18 to 30 and one aged 80 or older). To avoid experimental bias, donors of different ages were distributed randomly across sequencing lanes. The study measured age-related changes in TCR beta repertoire diversity using deep sequencing normalized with unique cDNA molecular identifiers. The donors were split into four age groups: young (average 16 years), middle-aged (about 40), aged (approximately 60) and long-lived (approximately 89). The full study reports these points: As age increased, observed TCR beta diversity per million T cells dropped in a roughly linear way, and a significant reduction was already evident by age 40. Bulk unsorted PBMC profiling prevented conclusive comparison of naive and antigen-experienced compartments. There was a strong correlation between observed TCR beta diversity and the percentage of naive T cells measured by flow cytometry. Estimates of total diversity based on one million sequenced T cells were considered lower bounds and underestimates. The CMV infection status of donors was not known, potentially confounding age-related changes in expanded clonotypes. Compared with the aged group, more naive CD4+ T cells, fewer expanded clones and increased TCR diversity were shown by the long-lived group, suggesting age selection.

V is clipped by 6 bases and J by 3 bases, and the sequence between their germline boundaries is 11 bases long. CDR1 and CDR2, per the germline V gene, are MNHEY and SVGEGT. From the cysteine up to the phenylalanine, the CDR3 has a length of 13 residues. The sequence is cut down to CDR3 DNA, 39 bases in frame from base 1. In the case of this clonotype: Which antigen it targets is not known. No base qualities exist here, and no much larger clone lies one base off it.

The library relied on 5' RACE. These reads were obtained on an Illumina HiSeq 2500. The second PCR ran for roughly 7 to 11 cycles and used a J-beta primer mix along with a sample-barcoded 5' primer. A unique molecular identifier was introduced onto each TCR beta cDNA molecule by a template-switch 5' adaptor carrying 12 random nucleotides. Each sample yielded at least 3 million CDR3-containing paired-end reads. All of the RNA was converted into first-strand cDNA using the Mint cDNA synthesis kit, with a TRBC-specific oligonucleotide serving as the primer. After uracil-DNA glycosylase treatment, a first 18-cycle PCR used universal primers M1SS and BC2_uni_R on all cDNA. The source study handled its data this way. Normalization of each sample was performed by random selection of 1 million high-quality reads, each carrying a distinct molecular identifier. Instead of being binned into consensus sequences, reads with shared molecular identifiers were discarded. MiTCR, with a Q25 quality threshold and the strictest error-elimination algorithm, was used for CDR3 identification, clonotype clustering and error correction. A nonparametric unseen species model with Euler transformation was used to estimate a lower bound on total TCR beta diversity. TCRdb reran the public reads through fastp at Q25 and MiXCR, keeping productive beta chains. Here each entry gathers all rows of one CDR3 protein and keeps the most common genes and DNA. In this record, the V and J calls reflect TCRdb's handling and not the investigators' own analysis. Present in this sample are some 1,500,000 distinct CDR3 sequences, 42% of which were seen just once. The ten largest clones add up to 4% of the sample.

The donors were some 39 Caucasian individuals from Russia, aged roughly 6 to 100 years, who were systemically healthy. Around 10 milliliters of peripheral blood were drawn from each donor into EDTA-treated Vacutainer tubes. Ficoll-Paque density-gradient centrifugation was used to isolate PBMCs, with at least 6.5 million obtained per sample. Trizol reagent was used to extract total RNA from the PBMCs, yielding at least 5.5 micrograms per sample. For every donor, an aliquot of PBMCs went through flow cytometry to measure the percentages of naive CD45RAhigh/CD27high T cells. This TCR derives from a woman between 18 and 30 years old in good health. What was sequenced was blood. The rearranged segments are TRBV6-2 or TRBV6-3 and TRBJ1-1, with no D gene named confidently. The DNA sequence reads TGTGCCAGCAGCCGAAACGGGCACACTGAAGCTTTCTTT. The translation is CASSRNGHTEAFF.